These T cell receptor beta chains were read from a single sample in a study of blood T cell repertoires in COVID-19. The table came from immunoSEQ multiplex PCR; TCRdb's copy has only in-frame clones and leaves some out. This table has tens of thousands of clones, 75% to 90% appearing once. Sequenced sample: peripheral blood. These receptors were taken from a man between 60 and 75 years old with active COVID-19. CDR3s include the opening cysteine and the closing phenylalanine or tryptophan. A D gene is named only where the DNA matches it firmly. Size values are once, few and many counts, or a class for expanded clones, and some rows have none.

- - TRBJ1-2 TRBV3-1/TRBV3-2 CASSSKPGGGYTF
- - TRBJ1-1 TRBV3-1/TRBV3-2 CASSLQGNTEAFF
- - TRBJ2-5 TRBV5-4 CASSSQVSQETQYF
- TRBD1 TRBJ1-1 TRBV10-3 CAIRTEGQMNTEAFF
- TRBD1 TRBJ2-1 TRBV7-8 CASSLQGAPNNEQFF
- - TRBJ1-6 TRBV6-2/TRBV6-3 CASSYRDSGNSPLHF
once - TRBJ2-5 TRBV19 CASSMGAAGETQYF
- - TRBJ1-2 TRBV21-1 CASSKSGQTNYGYTF
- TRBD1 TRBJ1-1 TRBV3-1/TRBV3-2 CASSPWTGSNAEAFF
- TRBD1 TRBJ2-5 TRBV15 CATRTGAQETQYF
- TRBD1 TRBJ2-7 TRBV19 CASSMPRRDRAYEQYF
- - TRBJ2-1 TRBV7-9 CASIPRAEGQDYNEQFF
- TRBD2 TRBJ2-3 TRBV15 CATSRRSVRGSTDTQYF
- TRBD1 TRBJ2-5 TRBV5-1 CASSPGQGVIGETQYF
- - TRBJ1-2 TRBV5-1 CASSLANRDNGYTF
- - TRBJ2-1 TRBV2 CASSEFWVIAPNEQFF
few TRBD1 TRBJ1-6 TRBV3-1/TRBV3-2 CASSQDRVVSSPLHF
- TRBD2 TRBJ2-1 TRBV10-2 CASSGVSGGGSYNEQFF
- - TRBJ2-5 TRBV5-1 CASSLSIETQYF
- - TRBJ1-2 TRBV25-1 CASSDPRSSLRYTF
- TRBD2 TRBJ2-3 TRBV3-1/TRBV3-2 CASSQDGLAGGTDTQYF
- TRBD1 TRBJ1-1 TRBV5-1 CASSSADRGQGEAFF
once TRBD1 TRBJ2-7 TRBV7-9 CASSRMGQSYEQYF
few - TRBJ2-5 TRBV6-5 CASSQGWGEETQYF
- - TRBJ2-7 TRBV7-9 CASSTHRTYEGREQYF
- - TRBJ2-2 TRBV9 CASSVGGGHTGELFF
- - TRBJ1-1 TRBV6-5 CASSYGQILNTEAFF
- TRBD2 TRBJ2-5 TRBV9 CASSIQLAGGQETQYF
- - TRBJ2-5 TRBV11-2 CASSPRGETQYF
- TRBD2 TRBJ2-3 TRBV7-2 CASSPSRESGDTQYF
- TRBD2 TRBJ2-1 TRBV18 CASSPRTSGGLNEQFF
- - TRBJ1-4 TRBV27 CASSEGRLRDEKLFF
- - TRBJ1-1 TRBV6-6 CATKLTENTEAFF
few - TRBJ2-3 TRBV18 CASSPRTGTDTQYF
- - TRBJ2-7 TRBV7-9 CASSLRPGMGEQYF
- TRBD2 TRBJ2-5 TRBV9 CASSVGRGGQETQYF
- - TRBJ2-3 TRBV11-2 CASSAGQWGTDTQYF
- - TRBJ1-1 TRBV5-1 CASSLVGGSTEAFF
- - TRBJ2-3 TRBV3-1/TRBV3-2 CASSQGPGVSTDTQYF
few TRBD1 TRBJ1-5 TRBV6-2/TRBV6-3 CASSPQGRNQPQHF
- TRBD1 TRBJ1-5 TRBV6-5 CASWTGFSNQPQHF